This T cell receptor beta chain originates from a study of blood T cells in healthy people across ages. The V and J ends lost 7 bases and 4 bases, in that order; junction bases with no gene match: 7. Germline assignment: CDR1 LGHNA and CDR2 YNFKEQ. CDR3 length: 15 amino acids. Through a sample-barcoded 5' primer and a J-beta primer mix, a second PCR was run for roughly 6 to 12 cycles. MiXCR, run by TCRdb on the 5' RACE reads, gives a single entry per CDR3 protein. This sample carries about 930,000 distinct CDR3 sequences, around 29% of them seen once, and the ten largest clones take roughly 10%. The sample was also reused in another study, on T cells of mothers and their children.

This receptor was obtained from a woman aged 40 to 50 in good health. J is TRBJ2-6 and V is TRBV4-2, with 7 positions matching TRBD2. The source material was blood. CDR3 amino acids: CASTAGLGGANVLTF. The CDR3 DNA sequence: TGTGCCAGCACCGCTGGACTAGGGGGGGCCAACGTCCTGACTTTC.